A single sample is the source of the 26 T cell receptor beta chains below, sequenced in a study of blood T cell repertoires in COVID-19 (dated by TCRdb to the early 2020s). The library was prepared using the immunoSEQ multiplex PCR assay. TCRdb limited this immuneACCESS table to in-frame rearrangements with V and J called. A share of clones is missing; checked studies link under half to unresolved V genes, and the rest is unexplained. The sample contains roughly 180,000 clones, around nine tenths of them found a single time. Of the sample, 2.1% falls within the top ten clones. Sequencing was carried out using peripheral blood. The receptors originated from a man in his sixties or seventies with active or convalescent COVID-19.

This clone was observed a handful of times. The J gene is TRBJ2-2, the V gene TRBV7-8; 13 nucleotides match TRBD2. J gave up 6 bases and V 5 bases, and 3 bases lay outside the gene matches. Germline V gene lookup returns CDR1 SGHVS and CDR2 FQNEAQ. This CDR3 has 15 amino acids. Written as DNA, the CDR3 is TGTGCCAGCAGCGTCACTAGCGGGGGGGCCGGGGAGCTGTTTTTT. It codes for CASSVTSGGAGELFF.

This chain joins TRBV19 and TRBJ2-3; the D gene is possibly TRBD1 (6 bases). Germline loops: CDR1 LNHDA, CDR2 SQIVND (reference sequence). This CDR3 is built from 17 residues. V gave up 5 bases and J gave up 1 base, with 19 bases separating them. DNA for the CDR3: TGTGCCAGTAGTCCCCCCAGGGGCGGGTCTGGCACAGATACGCAGTATTTT. Its protein product is CASSPPRGGSGTDTQYF.

V gene TRBV7-2 combines with J gene TRBJ2-5; 9 bases line up with TRBD1. The trim removed 5 bases at V and 5 bases at J, leaving 12 bases unmatched. The CDR3 sequence is 16 residues long. Germline CDR1 is SGHTA and CDR2 is FQGNSA. CDR3 sequence (DNA): TGTGCCAGCAGCCCCCAGTCGGGACAGGGTTTGGAGACCCAGTACTTC. Its protein is CASSPQSGQGLETQYF.

The CDR3 loop is CASSLGAGNSYEQYF. The CDR3 DNA sequence: TGTGCCAGCAGTTTGGGAGCGGGCAACTCCTACGAGCAGTACTTC. The genes are TRBV28 and TRBJ2-7; D might be TRBD2 (6 bases). This CDR3 spans 15 amino acids. V gave up 3 bases and J gave up 0 bases, with 12 bases separating them. From germline, CDR1 is MDHEN and CDR2 SYDVKM.

The CDR3 loop is CAWSHSMAQPQHF. The DNA of the CDR3 is TGTGCCTGGAGTCACAGCATGGCTCAGCCCCAGCATTTT. The chain is built from TRBV30 and TRBJ1-5; D not certain. The CDR3 loop spans 13 amino acids. Germline values: CDR1 GTSNPN, CDR2 SVGIG (reference sequence). V was pared by 2 bases and J by 6 bases, with 11 bases between.

The CDR3 here is CASRAGARSTEAFF. The CDR3 coding sequence is TGCGCCAGCCGCGCGGGGGCTCGTTCCACTGAAGCTTTCTTT. The V and J genes are TRBV5-1 and TRBJ1-1, with a possible D match to TRBD1 (6 bases). Trimming left V 7 bases short and J 4 bases short, with 17 bases between. The CDR3 runs 14 residues. The V gene's germline CDR1 is SGHRS and CDR2 YFSETQ.

This chain joins TRBV19 and TRBJ2-3; no reliable D call. V was trimmed by 1 base and J by 4 bases, leaving 9 bases between them. Germline V gives CDR1 LNHDA, CDR2 SQIVND (reference sequence). The CDR3 is 14 residues long. The CDR3 region has the DNA TGTGCCAGTAGTATAGTTGAAGCCGCAGATACGCAGTATTTT. This translates into CASSIVEAADTQYF.

The J gene is TRBJ2-3, the V gene TRBV5-6; D possibly corresponds to TRBD2 (6 bases). The germline V gene encodes CDR1 SGHDT and CDR2 YYEEEE. CDR3 length: 15 amino acids. V shed 1 base and J shed 6 bases, with 15 bases lying between them. The CDR3 spells CASSLPSGLGDTQYF. CDR3 DNA sequence: TGTGCCAGCAGCTTGCCCAGCGGGTTAGGGGATACGCAGTATTTT.

The chain has TRBV6-6 and TRBJ2-7; D possibly corresponds to TRBD1 (5 bases). Germline-derived CDR1 and CDR2 are MNHNY and SVGAGI (reference sequence). V was trimmed by 2 bases and J by 6 bases, leaving 14 bases between them. The CDR3 contains 14 residues. The CDR3 is CASSYVQDKAEQYF. The CDR3 DNA sequence: TGTGCCAGCAGTTACGTCCAGGACAAAGCCGAGCAGTACTTC.

The chain couples TRBV7-2 to TRBJ2-3; 8 nucleotides align to TRBD2. Germline loops: CDR1 SGHTA, CDR2 FQGNSA. The CDR3 is made up of 15 amino acids. The junction had 2 bases not matched to a gene; V was cut back by 0 bases and J by 3 bases. In DNA form, the CDR3 reads TGTGCCAGCAGCTTAGCGGTAGCGGGAACAGATACGCAGTATTTT. Its protein is CASSLAVAGTDTQYF.

V is TRBV2 and J is TRBJ2-2; a weak D match, TRBD1 (5 bases). From germline, CDR1 is SNHLY and CDR2 FYNNEI. Trimming stripped 4 bases from V and 8 bases from J, with 11 bases between. The CDR3 sequence is 13 residues long. For the CDR3, the DNA is TGTGCCAGCAGTGTAAAGGGGTGGGGGGAGCTGTTTTTT. Translating it yields CASSVKGWGELFF.

The chain combines TRBV27 with TRBJ1-2; 9 bases map to TRBD1. Germline V gene sequence: CDR1 MNHEY, CDR2 SMNVEV (reference sequence). This CDR3 region has 13 residues. J lost 4 bases, V lost 6 bases, and 3 bases had no gene match. CDR3 amino acids: CASSPGQGYGYTF. The CDR3 bases are TGTGCCAGCAGCCCGGGACAGGGCTATGGCTACACCTTC.

The chain uses TRBV9 and TRBJ2-2, with D uncertain. V lost 1 base to trimming and J lost 7 bases, with 8 bases between them. This CDR3 has 13 amino acids. Germline assignment: CDR1 SGDLS and CDR2 YYNGEE. CDR3 sequence: CASSVSTGGELFF. Here the CDR3 DNA reads TGTGCCAGCAGCGTATCTACGGGCGGGGAGCTGTTTTTT.

The genes are TRBV27 and TRBJ1-6, with 9 bases identical to TRBD1. Germline V gene sequence: CDR1 MNHEY, CDR2 SMNVEV (reference sequence). Trimming took 6 bases from V and 9 from J; bases not matched to a gene: 6. The CDR3 contains 14 residues. In DNA, the CDR3 is TGTGCCAGCAGCACCGACAGGGGGGGTTCACCCCTCCACTTT. Translating it yields CASSTDRGGSPLHF.

The chain has TRBV24-1 and TRBJ2-1; 9 bases line up with TRBD2. The CDR3 is 15 amino acids. V lost 5 bases, J lost 4 bases, and 5 bases stayed unmatched. CDR1 is KGHDR, CDR2 SFDVKD, per germline. CDR3 region: CATSGASGKYNEQFF. The DNA for the CDR3 is TGTGCCACCAGTGGAGCTAGCGGGAAGTACAATGAGCAGTTCTTC.

J is TRBJ2-5 and V is TRBV2; 9 positions agree with TRBD1. CDR3 length: 16 residues. Germline V lookup: CDR1 SNHLY, CDR2 FYNNEI. Trimming cost V 8 bases and J 5 bases; bases outside gene matches: 15. The CDR3 coding sequence is TGTGCCAGCGGGGGGTCCGGGGGACAGGGTGAGGAGACCCAGTACTTC. Translation: CASGGSGGQGEETQYF.

The count of this clone is one. The chain has TRBV2 and TRBJ2-5; D possibly corresponds to TRBD2 (5 bases). V lost 3 bases, J lost 2 bases, and 13 bases lay in between. Germline CDR1 and CDR2: SNHLY and FYNNEI. This CDR3 has 15 residues. CDR3 loop: CASSELVALQETQYF. The CDR3 DNA sequence: TGTGCCAGCAGTGAGTTAGTAGCGTTACAAGAGACCCAGTACTTC.

The chain employs TRBV29-1 and TRBJ2-1; 11 nucleotides match TRBD2. Germline V gives CDR1 SQVTM, CDR2 ANQGSEA. V trimming: 4 bases; J trimming: 10 bases; junction bases outside the gene matches: 9. This CDR3 has 14 amino acids. CDR3 coding DNA: TGCAGCGTTGGTCTGTCTAGCGGGGGGCAAGAGCAGTTCTTC. Translation gives CSVGLSSGGQEQFF.

The V and J genes are TRBV10-3 and TRBJ2-7; D perhaps matches TRBD1 (6 bases). From germline, CDR1 is ENHRY and CDR2 SYGVKD. V lost 3 bases to trimming and J lost 3 bases, with 27 bases between them. The CDR3 is 19 residues long. CDR3 protein: CAISEFGTRRNRASYEQYF. The CDR3 DNA sequence: TGTGCCATCAGTGAATTTGGGACAAGACGGAACAGGGCCAGCTACGAGCAGTACTTC.

The chain is built from TRBV20-1 and TRBJ2-7, with a tentative D call TRBD1 (6 bases). V was pared by 5 bases and J by 5 bases, with 10 bases between. The CDR3 has 11 amino acids. Germline CDR1 is DFQATT and CDR2 is SNEGSKA (reference sequence). CDR3 amino acids: CSAGRGHEQYF. CDR3 nucleotides: TGCAGTGCTGGCAGGGGCCACGAGCAGTACTTC.

This chain joins TRBV10-3 and TRBJ2-3; 10 bases are shared with TRBD2. This CDR3 has 14 residues. Germline V gene data show CDR1 as ENHRY and CDR2 as SYGVKD. With V trimmed by 9 bases and J by 4 bases, 7 bases remained unmatched. Here the CDR3 DNA reads TGTGCCATTAGCGGGGGGTCTATGGCAGATACGCAGTATTTT. It encodes CAISGGSMADTQYF.

This sequence joins TRBV5-1 and TRBJ2-7, with a weak D call TRBD2 (6 bases). The length of the CDR3 is 16 residues. Germline CDR1 and CDR2: SGHRS and YFSETQ. Trimming pared 3 bases from V and 2 bases from J, leaving 18 bases between. The CDR3 DNA is TGCGCCAGCAGCTGGGAGGTAGGAGGATCAACCTACGAGCAGTACTTC. Its protein product is CASSWEVGGSTYEQYF.

The V gene is TRBV3-1 (or the pseudogene TRBV3-2), the J gene TRBJ2-3, with 13 bases fitting TRBD2. This CDR3 has 14 amino acids. The germline V gene encodes CDR1 LGHDT and CDR2 YNNKEL (reference sequence). Trimming removed 6 bases from V and 4 bases from J; junction bases left unmatched: 1. In DNA, the CDR3 is TGTGCCAGCAGACTAGCGGGGGGGCCAGATACGCAGTATTTT. Protein sequence: CASRLAGGPDTQYF.

This clone was found a few times. V usage is TRBV10-2 and J usage is TRBJ1-5, with TRBD1 identical over 7 bases. Germline V CDR1 and CDR2: WSHSY, SAAADI. With 5 bases clipped from V and 9 bases from J, the junction kept 4 bases outside the gene matches. This CDR3 comprises 12 residues. CDR3 region: CASSQGVGPQHF. The DNA for the CDR3 is TGCGCCAGCAGTCAGGGGGTTGGGCCCCAGCATTTT.

The chain employs TRBV11-2 and TRBJ2-7, with TRBD1 identical over 9 bases. The CDR3 extends over 17 amino acids. CDR1 and CDR2 from the germline V gene are SGHAT and FQNNGV. Trimming at V came to 1 base and at J to 6 bases, leaving 13 bases not matched to a gene. The CDR3 coding sequence is TGTGCCAGCAGCTTAGGAGCACAGGGGGCCTTTCCGTTCGAGCAGTACTTC. Protein product: CASSLGAQGAFPFEQYF.

The rearrangement uses TRBV5-1 and TRBJ2-5; D is possibly TRBD2 (6 bases). V was pared by 4 bases and J by 3 bases, with 19 bases between. The V gene's germline CDR1 is SGHRS and CDR2 YFSETQ. This CDR3 region has 16 residues. CDR3 in amino acids: CASSKNLASQKETQYF. In DNA, the CDR3 is TGCGCCAGCAGCAAAAACCTAGCGAGCCAAAAAGAGACCCAGTACTTC.